This record looks at one T cell receptor beta chain sequence and its context. The sample belongs to a study of cytomegalovirus exposure and HLA in healthy donors. Amplification used 60 Vbeta primers and 13 Jbeta primers. Only in-frame clones appear in the TCRdb table, and some are missing; sequencing was by immunoSEQ multiplex PCR. In the table there are tens of thousands of clones, 63% of which are singletons. The TCR sequence derives from a woman aged 25 to 39 in good health and CMV-seronegative. Sequenced: PBMCs.

Here the CDR3 reads CASSPTGSASDTQYF. The CDR3 coding sequence is TGTGCCAGCAGTCCAACGGGATCCGCATCAGATACGCAGTATTTT. The genes are TRBV28 and TRBJ2-3; possible D gene TRBD2, 5 bases. Trimming left V 5 bases short and J 4 bases short, with 16 bases between. The CDR3 has 15 residues. Germline CDR1 and CDR2: MDHEN and SYDVKM. The complete variable domain, with remaining parts taken from reference TRBV28 and TRBJ2-3, reads DVKVTQSSRYLVKRTGEKVFLECVQDMDHENMFWYRQDPGLGLRLIYFSYDVKMKEKGDIPEGYSVSREKKERFSLILESASTNQTSMYLCASSPTGSASDTQYFGPGTRLTVL.